The next 26 T cell receptor beta chains were all read from a single sample in a study of human T cells and chemical hapten exposure. TCRdb recomputed calls from the RACE reads with MiXCR, one row per CDR3 protein. The data contain about 89,000 distinct CDR3 sequences, roughly 13% of them singletons. Sample time point: patch test 3, about 24 weeks after DPC sensitization. The treatment was: therapeutic diphenylcyclopropenone sensitization with weekly scalp DPC. Sequenced here: whole blood, sampled in connection with sensitization to the hapten diphenylcyclopropenone (DPC). All receptors come from a woman between 45 and 60 years old with alopecia areata. Some clones in this sample may be carry-over from other donors' samples.

The CDR3 bases are TGTGCCAGCAGGAGAAATTTCAACGCTGCGCAGTATTTT. It specifies CASRRNFNAAQYF. This sequence joins TRBV25-1 and TRBJ2-3; no clear D. This CDR3 spans 13 amino acids. Germline assignment: CDR1 MGHDK and CDR2 SYGVNS. The ends were cut back, 6 bases at V and 10 bases at J, with 17 bases in the middle.

This chain uses TRBV18 with TRBJ1-4; weak D call: TRBD1 (6 bases). CDR1 KGHSH and CDR2 LQKENI come from the germline V gene. V lost 3 bases and J 1 base, leaving 12 bases between the germline ends. The CDR3 length is 16 residues. CDR3 nucleotide sequence: TGTGCCAGCTCACCTCGGACAGAGGGAACTAATGAAAAACTGTTTTTT. Amino acids: CASSPRTEGTNEKLFF.

The sample holds one count of this clonotype. The V and J genes are TRBV28 and TRBJ1-2; D remains unclear. The CDR3 sequence is 14 residues long. Looked up from germline, CDR1 is MDHEN and CDR2 is SYDVKM. Deletions cut 11 bases from V and 0 bases from J, with 16 bases between. The DNA of the CDR3 is TGTGCCGCGACGGGAGGCGCTCCTAACTATGGCTACACCTTC. This translates into CAATGGAPNYGYTF.

This clonotype was counted a few times. The V gene is TRBV29-1, the J gene TRBJ1-1; no reliable D call. CDR3 length: 9 amino acids. Germline V gene sequence: CDR1 SQVTM, CDR2 ANQGSEA. Trimming shortened V by 3 bases and J by 4 bases, and 0 bases separated the two germline ends. The DNA of the CDR3 is TGCAGCGTTGACACTGAAGCTTTCTTT. Its translation is CSVDTEAFF.

This chain connects TRBV3-1 to TRBJ1-1; D unresolved. The CDR3 length is 11 residues. Between the trimmed V and J ends, which lost 1 base and 10 bases, there was a span of 7 bases. The germline gives CDR1 LGHDT, CDR2 YNNKEL (reference sequence). The CDR3: CASSQVGRAFF. CDR3 in DNA: TGTGCCAGCAGCCAAGTGGGTAGAGCTTTCTTT.

The rearrangement joins TRBV12-3 or TRBV12-4 to TRBJ2-3, with D hard to call. The germline V and J ends were trimmed by 6 bases and 2 bases, with 9 bases remaining between them. The CDR3 is made up of 13 amino acids. The CDR3 sequence is CASSFIITDTQYF. The CDR3 bases are TGTGCCAGCAGCTTCATAATCACAGATACGCAGTATTTT.

The J gene is TRBJ2-3, the V gene TRBV5-7; the match to TRBD1 covers 9 bases. TRBV5-7 belongs to the ORF category, with a function that is uncertain. V lost 3 bases to trimming and J lost 2 bases; unmatched junction nucleotides: 19. CDR3 size: 20 residues. CDR3 in DNA: TGTGCCAGCAGCTGTGCCCGGGACAGGGTCCTGAGGTCCTACACAGATACGCAGTATTTT. It yields the protein CASSCARDRVLRSYTDTQYF.

There are a few counts of this clonotype. The chain is built from TRBV12-3 or TRBV12-4 and TRBJ2-2; D call uncertain. Trimming stripped 6 bases from V and 0 bases from J, with 14 bases between. The CDR3 covers 16 residues. DNA for the CDR3: TGTGCCAGCAGCCGACGCAGTGGCGCGAACACCGGGGAGCTGTTTTTT. Its translation is CASSRRSGANTGELFF.

In this sample, this clonotype turned up many times. The chain has TRBV29-1 and TRBJ1-1; 7 nucleotides agree with TRBD1. V lost 7 bases, J lost 1 base, and 6 bases stayed unmatched. The CDR3 sequence is 13 residues long. CDR1 is SQVTM and CDR2 is ANQGSEA in the germline V gene. The CDR3 coding sequence is TGCAGCGGCCTTGGACAGGCGAACACTGAAGCTTTCTTT. It specifies CSGLGQANTEAFF.

This clonotype was recorded many times. The chain has TRBV12-3 or TRBV12-4 and TRBJ2-1, with D perhaps TRBD2 (6 bases). Trimming took 3 bases from V and 9 from J, leaving 18 bases between them. The CDR3 covers 15 residues. The CDR3 DNA reads as TGTGCCAGCAGTTTTCTAGCGAGAGGGAGTCTTGAGCAGTTCTTC. It encodes CASSFLARGSLEQFF.

The rearrangement links TRBV18 to TRBJ1-1, with 8 nucleotides matching TRBD1. V dropped 3 bases and J dropped 1; count of bases not matched to a gene: 7. The CDR3 totals 16 residues. CDR1 is KGHSH and CDR2 is LQKENI in the germline V gene. CDR3 protein: CASSPRGQGWNTEAFF. CDR3 DNA: TGTGCCAGCTCACCCAGAGGACAGGGATGGAACACTGAAGCTTTCTTT.

This clonotype was counted ten times or more. The chain is built from TRBV3-1 and TRBJ2-1; 10 nucleotides agree with TRBD2. The length of the CDR3 is 15 residues. V shed 4 bases and J 7 bases; nucleotides not matched to a gene: 7. Germline V gene sequence: CDR1 LGHDT, CDR2 YNNKEL (reference sequence). The CDR3 spells CASSPRTSGGNEQFF. As DNA, the CDR3 is TGTGCCAGCAGCCCAAGGACTAGCGGAGGGAATGAGCAGTTCTTC.

In this sample, this clonotype turned up a few times. The chain has TRBV29-1 and TRBJ2-7; TRBD1 matches 10 bases. Looked up from germline, CDR1 is SQVTM and CDR2 is ANQGSEA. V lost 6 bases and J lost 2; bases outside the gene matches: 7. The CDR3 is made up of 14 amino acids. In DNA, the CDR3 is TGCAGCGTGGCCCAGACAGGGGGCCCCTACGAGCAGTACTTC. The encoded protein is CSVAQTGGPYEQYF.

This clonotype was seen ten or more times. This chain joins TRBV6-6 and TRBJ1-5, with TRBD1 as a possible D gene (5 bases). The germline gives CDR1 MNHNY, CDR2 SVGAGI (reference sequence). The V end was cut by 6 bases, the J end by 6 bases, with 21 bases between. The CDR3 runs to 16 residues. The CDR3 region is CASRPLPGPEGQPQHF. CDR3 bases: TGTGCCAGCAGACCCCTACCGGGACCAGAGGGTCAGCCCCAGCATTTT.

This clonotype was recorded a few times. V usage is TRBV20-1 and J usage is TRBJ1-1; D not certain. This CDR3 is 13 amino acids long. V lost 6 bases and J lost 1, with 12 bases in between. CDR1 and CDR2 (germline): DFQATT, SNEGSKA (reference sequence). This CDR3 reads CSAEDGRNTEAFF. The CDR3 DNA follows: TGCAGTGCCGAAGACGGGAGGAACACTGAAGCTTTCTTT.

This clonotype appeared a few times. Here the CDR3 DNA reads TGTGCCAGCACCCACGGCCAGGGTTATCAGCCCCAGCATTTT. Translation gives CASTHGQGYQPQHF. V and J are TRBV6-2 or TRBV6-3 and TRBJ1-5; D might be TRBD1 (5 bases). The CDR3 has 14 amino acids. V was cut by 7 bases and J by 5 bases, with 15 bases left in between. The V gene's germline CDR1 is MNHEY and CDR2 SVGEGT.

This clonotype has more than one count but fewer than ten. The chain has TRBV5-1 and TRBJ1-1; tentative D call: TRBD1 (5 bases). Germline CDR1 SGHRS, CDR2 YFSETQ. This CDR3 has 15 residues. Between the trimmed V and J ends, which lost 5 bases and 1 base, there was a span of 15 bases. The CDR3 reads CASRRGPNSNTEAFF. The DNA for the CDR3 is TGCGCCAGCAGGAGGGGACCTAACTCGAACACTGAAGCTTTCTTT.

The chain has TRBV20-1 and TRBJ2-1; the match to TRBD2 covers 12 bases. The CDR3 loop spans 16 amino acids. The V segment lost 4 bases and the J segment 9 bases; nucleotides outside the gene matches: 13. Per germline, CDR1 DFQATT and CDR2 SNEGSKA (reference sequence). The CDR3 DNA follows: TGCAGTGCTACCCGACTAGCGGGAGTGGTGCGCGGTGAGCAGTTCTTC. This encodes CSATRLAGVVRGEQFF.

The chain joins TRBV5-6 to TRBJ1-1; TRBD1 matches 8 bases. This CDR3 has 13 residues. Unmatched junction bases numbered 4, after V lost 4 bases and J lost 5 bases. Germline V gene sequence: CDR1 SGHDT, CDR2 YYEEEE. DNA of the CDR3: TGTGCCAGCAGCGGACAGGGTTGGACTGAAGCTTTCTTT. It specifies CASSGQGWTEAFF.

This clonotype has only a few counts. The chain combines TRBV18 with TRBJ2-7; weak D call: TRBD1 (7 bases). V lost 3 bases and J 0 bases, leaving 15 bases between the germline ends. Germline loops: CDR1 KGHSH, CDR2 LQKENI. The CDR3 length is 16 residues. The CDR3 nucleotides read TGTGCCAGCTCACCCCTCCCAGGGGGGAGCTCCTACGAGCAGTACTTC. It encodes CASSPLPGGSSYEQYF.

There are many counts of this clonotype. DNA of the CDR3: TGTGCCAGCAAAACCGACAGAGATAGCAATCAGCCCCAGCATTTT. Its protein is CASKTDRDSNQPQHF. The chain carries TRBV27 and TRBJ1-5; tentative D call: TRBD1 (5 bases). The CDR3 is 15 residues long. V was trimmed by 7 bases and J by 0 bases, leaving 13 bases between them. Per germline, CDR1 MNHEY and CDR2 SMNVEV (reference sequence).

V and J are TRBV14 and TRBJ1-1; D unclear. V was shortened by 4 bases and J by 3 bases, with 12 bases between the two germline ends. Germline lookup yields CDR1 SGHDN and CDR2 FVKESK. The CDR3 is 14 residues long. CDR3 DNA: TGTGCCAGCAGCCCCTCGCCTTGGGACACTGAAGCTTTCTTT. Its protein product is CASSPSPWDTEAFF.

The CDR3 reads CASSLTSGSYEQFF. In DNA form, the CDR3 reads TGTGCCAGCAGCTTAACTAGCGGGAGCTATGAGCAGTTCTTC. The V gene is TRBV7-9, the J gene TRBJ2-1; 11 positions agree with TRBD2. This CDR3 is 14 amino acids long. Germline values: CDR1 SEHNR, CDR2 FQNEAQ (reference sequence). The V and J ends lost 2 bases and 8 bases, in that order; junction bases with no gene match: 2.

This chain joins TRBV29-1 and TRBJ2-7; 7 bases match TRBD2. The CDR3 runs to 14 residues. The J segment lost 2 bases and the V segment lost 2 bases, leaving 6 bases of the junction unmatched. Germline CDR1 SQVTM, CDR2 ANQGSEA. The CDR3 bases are TGCAGCGTTGAACTAGCGGTGCCACCCTACGAGCAGTACTTC. Protein product: CSVELAVPPYEQYF.

This clonotype was seen many times. The rearrangement links TRBV5-6 to TRBJ1-2; a possible D gene is TRBD1 (6 bases). Germline V lookup: CDR1 SGHDT, CDR2 YYEEEE. V was clipped by 0 bases and J by 4 bases, with 7 bases between them. CDR3 length: 13 amino acids. CDR3 coding DNA: TGTGCCAGCAGCTTGGACAGGGCCTATGGCTACACCTTC. It is translated as CASSLDRAYGYTF. Drawing the rest from reference TRBV5-6 and TRBJ1-2, the complete variable domain is DAGVTQSPTHLIKTRGQQVTLRCSPKSGHDTVSWYQQALGQGPQFIFQYYEEEERQRGNFPDRFSGHQFPNYSSELNVNALLLGDSALYLCASSLDRAYGYTFGSGTRLTVV.

This clonotype was picked up a small number of times. The rearrangement uses TRBV14 and TRBJ2-1; D is perhaps TRBD2 (5 bases). The CDR3 sequence is 14 residues long. V lost 4 bases, J lost 6 bases, and 13 bases lay in between. The V gene's germline CDR1 is SGHDN and CDR2 FVKESK. The CDR3 here is CASSLIRGPNEQFF. The CDR3 nucleotides read TGTGCCAGCAGCCTAATCCGGGGTCCCAATGAGCAGTTCTTC.